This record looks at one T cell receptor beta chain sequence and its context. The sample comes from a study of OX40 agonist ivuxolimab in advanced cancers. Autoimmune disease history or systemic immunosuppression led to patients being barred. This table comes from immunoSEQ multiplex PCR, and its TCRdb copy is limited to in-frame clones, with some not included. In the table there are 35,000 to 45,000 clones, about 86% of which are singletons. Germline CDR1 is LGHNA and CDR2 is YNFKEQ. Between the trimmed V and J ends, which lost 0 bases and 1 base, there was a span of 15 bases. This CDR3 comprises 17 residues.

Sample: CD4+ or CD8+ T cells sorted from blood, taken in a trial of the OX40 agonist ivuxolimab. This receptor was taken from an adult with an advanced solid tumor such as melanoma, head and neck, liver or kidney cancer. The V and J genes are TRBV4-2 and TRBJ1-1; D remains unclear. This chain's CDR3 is CASSQETTISWNTEAFF. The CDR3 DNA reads TGTGCCAGCAGCCAAGAGACCACTATAAGCTGGAACACTGAAGCTTTCTTT.